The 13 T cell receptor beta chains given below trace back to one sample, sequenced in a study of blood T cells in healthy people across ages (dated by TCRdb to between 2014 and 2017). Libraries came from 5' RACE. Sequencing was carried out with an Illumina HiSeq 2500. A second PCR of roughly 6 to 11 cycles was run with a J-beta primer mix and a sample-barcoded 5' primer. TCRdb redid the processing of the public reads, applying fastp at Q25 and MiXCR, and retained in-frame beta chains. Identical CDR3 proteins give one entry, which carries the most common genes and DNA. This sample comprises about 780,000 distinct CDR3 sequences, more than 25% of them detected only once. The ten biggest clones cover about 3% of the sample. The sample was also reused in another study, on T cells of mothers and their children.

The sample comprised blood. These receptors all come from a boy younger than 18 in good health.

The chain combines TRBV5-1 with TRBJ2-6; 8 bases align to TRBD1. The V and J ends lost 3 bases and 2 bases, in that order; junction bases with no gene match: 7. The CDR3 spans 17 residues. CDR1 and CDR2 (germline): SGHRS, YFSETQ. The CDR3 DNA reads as TGCGCCAGCAGCTGGGACAGGACCAGCGCTGGGGCCAACGTCCTGACTTTC. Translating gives CASSWDRTSAGANVLTF.

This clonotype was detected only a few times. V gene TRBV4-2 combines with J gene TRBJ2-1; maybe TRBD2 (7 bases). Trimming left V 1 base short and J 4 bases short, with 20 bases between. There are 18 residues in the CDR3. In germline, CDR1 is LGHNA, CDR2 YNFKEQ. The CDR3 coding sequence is TGTGCCAGCAGCCAAGTACCGACGGGGGGCCTGAAATACAATGAGCAGTTCTTC. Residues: CASSQVPTGGLKYNEQFF.

The CDR3 reads CAWRGRFKGNEQYF. The CDR3 nucleotides read TGTGCCTGGAGGGGAAGATTTAAGGGAAACGAGCAGTACTTC. The V and J genes are TRBV30 and TRBJ2-5; D not certain. TRBJ2-7 matches the DNA end more closely, so the J call is doubtful. Germline assignment: CDR1 GTSNPN and CDR2 SVGIG (reference sequence). This CDR3 spans 14 amino acids.

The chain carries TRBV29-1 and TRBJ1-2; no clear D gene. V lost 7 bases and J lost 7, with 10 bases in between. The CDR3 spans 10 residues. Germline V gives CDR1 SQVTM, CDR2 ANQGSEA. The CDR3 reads CSAGDSGYTF. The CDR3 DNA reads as TGCAGCGCCGGAGATTCTGGCTACACCTTC.

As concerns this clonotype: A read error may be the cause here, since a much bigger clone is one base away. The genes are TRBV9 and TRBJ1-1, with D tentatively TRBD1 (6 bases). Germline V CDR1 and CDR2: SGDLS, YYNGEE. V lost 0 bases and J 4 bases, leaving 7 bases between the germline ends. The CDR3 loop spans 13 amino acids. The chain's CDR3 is CASSVEGGTEAFF. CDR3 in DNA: TGTGCCAGCAGCGTAGAGGGGGGCACTGAAGCTTTCTTT.

The CDR3 DNA follows: TGTGCCAGCAGTTCGGTGCGGAACCCATTGGGGACTGAAGCTTTCTTT. Encoded protein: CASSSVRNPLGTEAFF. This chain joins TRBV12-3 or TRBV12-4 and TRBJ1-1; no reliable D call. V lost 4 bases, J lost 5 bases, and 20 bases lay in between. CDR3 length: 16 amino acids.

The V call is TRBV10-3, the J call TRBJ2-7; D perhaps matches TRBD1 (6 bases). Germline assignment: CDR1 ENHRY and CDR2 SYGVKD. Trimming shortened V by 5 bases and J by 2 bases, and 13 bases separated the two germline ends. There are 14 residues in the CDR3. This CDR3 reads CAISPGTSPYEQYF. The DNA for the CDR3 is TGTGCCATCAGTCCCGGGACAAGCCCCTACGAGCAGTACTTC.

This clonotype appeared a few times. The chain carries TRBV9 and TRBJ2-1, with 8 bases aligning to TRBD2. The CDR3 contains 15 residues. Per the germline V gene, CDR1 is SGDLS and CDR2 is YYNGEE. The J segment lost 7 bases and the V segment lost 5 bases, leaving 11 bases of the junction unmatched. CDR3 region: CASSPTSGGGNEQFF. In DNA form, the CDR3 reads TGTGCCAGCAGTCCAACTAGCGGAGGAGGAAATGAGCAGTTCTTC.

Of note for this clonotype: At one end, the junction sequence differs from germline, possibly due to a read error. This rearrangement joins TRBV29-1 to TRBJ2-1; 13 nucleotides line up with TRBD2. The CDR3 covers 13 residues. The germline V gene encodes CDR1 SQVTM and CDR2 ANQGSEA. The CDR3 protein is CSVETSGGLTPYF. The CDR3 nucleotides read TGCAGCGTTGAGACTAGCGGGGGGCTAACGCCGTACTTC.

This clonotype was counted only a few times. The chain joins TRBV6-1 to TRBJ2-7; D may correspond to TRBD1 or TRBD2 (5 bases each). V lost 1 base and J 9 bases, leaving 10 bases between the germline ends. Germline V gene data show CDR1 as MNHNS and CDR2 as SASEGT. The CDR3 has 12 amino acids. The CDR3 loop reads CASSEGGSGQYF. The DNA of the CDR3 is TGTGCCAGCAGTGAAGGGGGGTCTGGGCAGTACTTC.

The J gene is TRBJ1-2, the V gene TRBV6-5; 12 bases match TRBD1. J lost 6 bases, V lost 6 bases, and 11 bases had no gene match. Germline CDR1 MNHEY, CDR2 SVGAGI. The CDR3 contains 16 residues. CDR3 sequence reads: CASRLSGTGGPDGYTF. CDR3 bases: TGTGCCAGCAGACTGTCCGGGACAGGGGGCCCTGATGGCTACACCTTC.

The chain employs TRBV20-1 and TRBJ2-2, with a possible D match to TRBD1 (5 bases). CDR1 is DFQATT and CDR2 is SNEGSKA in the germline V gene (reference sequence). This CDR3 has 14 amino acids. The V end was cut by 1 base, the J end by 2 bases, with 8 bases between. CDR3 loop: CSARAGQNTGELFF. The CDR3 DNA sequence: TGCAGTGCTAGAGCCGGACAAAACACCGGGGAGCTGTTTTTT.

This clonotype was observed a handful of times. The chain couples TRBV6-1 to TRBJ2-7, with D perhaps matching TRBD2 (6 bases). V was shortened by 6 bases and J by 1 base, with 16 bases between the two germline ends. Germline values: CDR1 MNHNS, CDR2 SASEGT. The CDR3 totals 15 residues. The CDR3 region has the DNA TGTGCCAGCAGGCCCCCGGGTGGAGGGTCCTACGAGCAGTACTTC. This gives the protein CASRPPGGGSYEQYF.